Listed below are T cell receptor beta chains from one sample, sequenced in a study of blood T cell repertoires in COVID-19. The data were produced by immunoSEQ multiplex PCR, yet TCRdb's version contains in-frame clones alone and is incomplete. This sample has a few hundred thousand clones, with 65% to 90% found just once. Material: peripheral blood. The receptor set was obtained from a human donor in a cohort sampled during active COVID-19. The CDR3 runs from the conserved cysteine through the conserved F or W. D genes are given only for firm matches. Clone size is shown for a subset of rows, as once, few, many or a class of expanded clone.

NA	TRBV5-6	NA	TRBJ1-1	TGTGCCAGCAGCTTGGTAGGCGGTCTGAACACTGAAGCTTTCTTT	CASSLVGGLNTEAFF
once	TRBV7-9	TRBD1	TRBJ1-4	TGTGCCAGCAGCCGGACAGGCAAGGAGGGTGAAAAACTGTTTTTT	CASSRTGKEGEKLFF
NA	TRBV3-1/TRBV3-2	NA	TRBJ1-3	TGTGCCAGCAGTCCCGGGACTCCCGGAAACACCATATATTTT	CASSPGTPGNTIYF
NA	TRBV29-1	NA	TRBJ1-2	TGCAGCGTGGGTGGTGCGTCTAGCTATGGCTACACCTTC	CSVGGASSYGYTF
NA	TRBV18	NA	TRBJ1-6	TGTGCCAGCTCACAGGGGGAAAGGTCCTATAATTCACCCCTCCACTTT	CASSQGERSYNSPLHF
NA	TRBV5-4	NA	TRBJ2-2	TGTGCCAGCAGCTTATCACAGGGCGACACCGGGGAGCTGTTTTTT	CASSLSQGDTGELFF
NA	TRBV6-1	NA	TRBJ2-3	TGTGCCAGCACCAACACAGATACGCAGTATTTT	CASTNTDTQYF
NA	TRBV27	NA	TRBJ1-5	TGTGCCAGCAGTTTAGCAGGGATCAATCAGCCCCAGCATTTT	CASSLAGINQPQHF
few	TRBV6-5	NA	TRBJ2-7	TGTGCCAGCAGTTATACCCACAGGGCCCCCTACGAGCAGTACTTC	CASSYTHRAPYEQYF
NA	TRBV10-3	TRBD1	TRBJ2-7	TGTGCCATCAGTGAGTCGGGAGGACAGGGCCACGAGCAGTACTTC	CAISESGGQGHEQYF
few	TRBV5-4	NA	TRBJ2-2	TGTGCCAGCAGCGCCAGGGTCCCCGGGGAGCTGTTTTTT	CASSARVPGELFF
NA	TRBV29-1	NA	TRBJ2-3	TGCAGCGTTGCGGGGGAGACAGATACGCAGTATTTT	CSVAGETDTQYF
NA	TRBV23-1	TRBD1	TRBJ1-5	TGCGCCAGCAGTCGAACCGGGACAGGGGGCCCCTCTCTAGACCAGCCCCAGCATTTT	CASSRTGTGGPSLDQPQHF
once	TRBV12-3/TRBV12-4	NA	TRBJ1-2	TGTGCCAGCAGGACAGGACAGAACTATGGCTACACCTTC	CASRTGQNYGYTF
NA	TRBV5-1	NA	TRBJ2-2	TGCGCCAGCAGTCTTTCGGACACCGGGGAGCTGTTTTTT	CASSLSDTGELFF
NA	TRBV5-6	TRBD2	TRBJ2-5	TGTGCCAGCAGCCGGGGGGGACTAGTCCAAGAGACCCAGTACTTC	CASSRGGLVQETQYF
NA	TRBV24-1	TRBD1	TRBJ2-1	TGTGCCACCAGTGATTTAGGGGGACAGGGGACGTTTGAGCAGTTCTTC	CATSDLGGQGTFEQFF